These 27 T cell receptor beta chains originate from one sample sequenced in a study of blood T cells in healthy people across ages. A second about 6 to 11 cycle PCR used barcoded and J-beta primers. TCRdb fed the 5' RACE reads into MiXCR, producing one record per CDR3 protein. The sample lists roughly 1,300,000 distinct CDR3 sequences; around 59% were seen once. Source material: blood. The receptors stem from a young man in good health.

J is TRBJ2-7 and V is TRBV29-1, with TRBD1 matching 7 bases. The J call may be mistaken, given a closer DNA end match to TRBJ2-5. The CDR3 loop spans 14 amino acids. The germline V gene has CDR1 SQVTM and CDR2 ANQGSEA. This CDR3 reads CSVAKTGIGETQYF. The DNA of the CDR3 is TGCAGCGTTGCAAAGACAGGGATAGGGGAGACCCAGTACTTC.

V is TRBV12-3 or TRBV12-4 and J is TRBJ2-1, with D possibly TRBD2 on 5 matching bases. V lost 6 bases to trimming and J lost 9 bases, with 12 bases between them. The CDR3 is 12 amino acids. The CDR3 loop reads CASSPNGGEQFF. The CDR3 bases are TGTGCCAGCAGCCCAAATGGAGGTGAGCAGTTCTTC.

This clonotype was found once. The chain's CDR3 is CASNFRGGETQYF. CDR3 coding DNA: TGTGCCAGCAACTTCAGAGGGGGGGAGACCCAGTACTTC. The chain couples TRBV7-2 to TRBJ2-5; D tentatively fits TRBD1 or TRBD2 (6 bases each). This CDR3 region has 13 residues. V was trimmed by 7 bases and J by 5 bases, leaving 14 bases between them. Looked up from germline, CDR1 is SGHTA and CDR2 is FQGNSA. The whole variable domain, filled in from reference TRBV7-2 and TRBJ2-5, reads GAGVSQSPSNKVTEKGKDVELRCDPISGHTALYWYRQSLGQGLEFLIYFQGNSAPDKSGLPSDRFSAERTGGSVSTLTIQRTQQEDSAVYLCASNFRGGETQYFGPGTRLLVL.

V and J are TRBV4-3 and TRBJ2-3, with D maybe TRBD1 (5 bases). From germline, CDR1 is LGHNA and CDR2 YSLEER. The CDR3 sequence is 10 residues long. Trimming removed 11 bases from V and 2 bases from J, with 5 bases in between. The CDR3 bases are TGCGCCGGACACACAGATACGCAGTATTTT. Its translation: CAGHTDTQYF.

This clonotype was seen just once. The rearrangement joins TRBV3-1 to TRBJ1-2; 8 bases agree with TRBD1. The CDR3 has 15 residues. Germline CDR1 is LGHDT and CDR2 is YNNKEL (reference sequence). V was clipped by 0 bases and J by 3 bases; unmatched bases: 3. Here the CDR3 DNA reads TGTGCCAGCAGCCAAGATCCAGGGGGCTACTATGGCTACACCTTC. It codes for CASSQDPGGYYGYTF.

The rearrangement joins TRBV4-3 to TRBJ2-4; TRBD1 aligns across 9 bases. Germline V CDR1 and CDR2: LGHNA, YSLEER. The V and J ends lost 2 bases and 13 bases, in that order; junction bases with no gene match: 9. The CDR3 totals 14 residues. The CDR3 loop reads CASSQQQGAFEQYF. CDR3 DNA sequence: TGCGCCAGCAGCCAACAACAGGGGGCGTTTGAGCAGTACTTC.

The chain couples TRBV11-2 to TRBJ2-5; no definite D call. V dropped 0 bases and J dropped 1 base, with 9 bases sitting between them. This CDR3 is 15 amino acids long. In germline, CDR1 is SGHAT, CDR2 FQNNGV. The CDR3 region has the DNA TGTGCCAGCAGCTTAGATGTTTCCTTCCAAGAGACCCAGTACTTC. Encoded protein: CASSLDVSFQETQYF.

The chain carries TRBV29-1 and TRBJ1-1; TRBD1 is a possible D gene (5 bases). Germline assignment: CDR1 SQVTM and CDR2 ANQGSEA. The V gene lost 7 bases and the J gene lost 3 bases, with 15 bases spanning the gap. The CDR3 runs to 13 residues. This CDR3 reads CSARRPGDTEAFF. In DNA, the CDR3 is TGCAGCGCCCGCAGGCCGGGGGACACTGAAGCTTTCTTT.

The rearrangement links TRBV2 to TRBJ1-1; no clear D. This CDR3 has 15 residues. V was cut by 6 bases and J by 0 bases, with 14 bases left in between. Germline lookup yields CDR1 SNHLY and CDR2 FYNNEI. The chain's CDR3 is CASRYAADMNTEAFF. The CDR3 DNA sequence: TGTGCCAGCAGGTACGCCGCCGACATGAACACTGAAGCTTTCTTT.

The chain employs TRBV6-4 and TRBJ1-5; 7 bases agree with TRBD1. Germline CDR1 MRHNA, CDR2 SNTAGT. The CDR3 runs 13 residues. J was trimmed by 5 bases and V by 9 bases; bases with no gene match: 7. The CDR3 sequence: CARTGVGHQPQHF. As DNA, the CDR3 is TGTGCCAGAACAGGGGTCGGGCATCAGCCCCAGCATTTT.

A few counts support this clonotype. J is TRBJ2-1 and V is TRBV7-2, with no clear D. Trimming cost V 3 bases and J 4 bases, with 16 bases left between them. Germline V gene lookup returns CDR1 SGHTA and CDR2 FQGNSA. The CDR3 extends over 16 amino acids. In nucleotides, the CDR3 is TGTGCCAGCAGCTTGGGCATCGACTTATTATACAATGAGCAGTTCTTC. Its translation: CASSLGIDLLYNEQFF.

CDR3 sequence reads: CASSQDSGPQYF. The CDR3 DNA sequence: TGTGCCAGCAGCCAAGACTCCGGGCCCCAGTACTTC. J is TRBJ2-5 and V is TRBV7-9, with unresolved D. CDR3 length equals 12 residues. V was trimmed by 5 bases and J by 9 bases, leaving 13 bases between them. Looked up from germline, CDR1 is SEHNR and CDR2 is FQNEAQ (reference sequence). Variable domain in full (rest from reference TRBV7-9 and TRBJ2-5): DTGVSQNPRHKITKRGQNVTFRCDPISEHNRLYWYRQTLGQGPEFLTYFQNEAQLEKSRLLSDRFSAERPKGSFSTLEIQRTEQGDSAMYLCASSQDSGPQYFGPGTRLLVL.

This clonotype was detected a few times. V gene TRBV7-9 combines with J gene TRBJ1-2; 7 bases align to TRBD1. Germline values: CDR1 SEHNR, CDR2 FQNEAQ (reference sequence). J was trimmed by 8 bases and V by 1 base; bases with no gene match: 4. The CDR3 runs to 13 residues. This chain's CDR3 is CASSLGHRGGYTF. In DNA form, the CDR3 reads TGTGCCAGCAGCTTAGGGCACAGGGGCGGCTACACCTTC.

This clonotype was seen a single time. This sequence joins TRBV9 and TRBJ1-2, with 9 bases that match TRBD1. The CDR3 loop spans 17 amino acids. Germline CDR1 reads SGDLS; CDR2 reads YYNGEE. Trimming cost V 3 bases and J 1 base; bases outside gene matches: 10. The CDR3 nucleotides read TGTGCCAGCAGCGCCCGGACAGGGGCCGATAATAACTATGGCTACACCTTC. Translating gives CASSARTGADNNYGYTF.

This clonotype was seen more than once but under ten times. Here the CDR3 reads CASSQEEFSGANVLTF. CDR3 coding DNA: TGTGCCAGCAGCCAAGAAGAATTCTCTGGGGCCAACGTCCTGACTTTC. The chain combines TRBV3-1 with TRBJ2-6; D is unclear. The CDR3 totals 16 residues. Germline values: CDR1 LGHDT, CDR2 YNNKEL (reference sequence). The ends were cut back, 0 bases at V and 0 bases at J, with 6 bases in the middle.

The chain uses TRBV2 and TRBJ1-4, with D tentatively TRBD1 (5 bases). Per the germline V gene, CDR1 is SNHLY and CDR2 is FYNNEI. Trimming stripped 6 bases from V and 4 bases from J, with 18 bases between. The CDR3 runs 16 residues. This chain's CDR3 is CASSAGRGRFNEKLFF. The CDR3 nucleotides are TGTGCCAGCAGCGCGGGTAGGGGAAGGTTTAATGAAAAACTGTTTTTT.

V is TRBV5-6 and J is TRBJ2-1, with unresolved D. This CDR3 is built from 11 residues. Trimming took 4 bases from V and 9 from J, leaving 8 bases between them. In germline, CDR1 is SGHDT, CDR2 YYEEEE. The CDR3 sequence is CASSAESEQFF. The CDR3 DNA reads TGTGCCAGCAGCGCCGAAAGTGAGCAGTTCTTC.

The CDR3 region has the DNA TGTGCCAGTAGTATATTGGCAGGGAACACTGAAGCTTTCTTT. This translates into CASSILAGNTEAFF. The J gene is TRBJ1-1, the V gene TRBV19; no clear D gene. CDR1 and CDR2 from the germline V gene are LNHDA and SQIVND (reference sequence). The CDR3 spans 14 residues. V gave up 2 bases and J gave up 1 base, with 8 bases separating them.

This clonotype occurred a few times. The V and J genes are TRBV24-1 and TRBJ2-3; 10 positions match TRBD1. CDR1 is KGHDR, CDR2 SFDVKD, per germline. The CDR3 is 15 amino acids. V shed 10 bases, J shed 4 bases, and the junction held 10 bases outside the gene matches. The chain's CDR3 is CATAGDRGRPDTQYF. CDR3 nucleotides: TGTGCCACTGCAGGCGACAGGGGGCGCCCAGATACGCAGTATTTT.

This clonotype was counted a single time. The CDR3, as DNA: TGCAGTGCTAGAGTTGATGGCCTAGCGGGAAATTACTACGAGCAGTACTTC. Translated, it gives CSARVDGLAGNYYEQYF. The chain combines TRBV20-1 with TRBJ2-4, with TRBD2 matching over 9 bases. The tail of the sequence fits TRBJ2-7 better, so the J call may be wrong. CDR1 DFQATT and CDR2 SNEGSKA come from the germline V gene (reference sequence). The CDR3 extends over 17 amino acids.

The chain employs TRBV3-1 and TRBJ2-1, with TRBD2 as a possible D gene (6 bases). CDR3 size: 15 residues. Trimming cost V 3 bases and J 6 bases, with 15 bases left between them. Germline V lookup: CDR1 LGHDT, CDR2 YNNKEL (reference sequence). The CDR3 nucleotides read TGTGCCAGCAGCCAGGCCCCTGGAGGGATCAATGAGCAGTTCTTC. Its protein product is CASSQAPGGINEQFF.

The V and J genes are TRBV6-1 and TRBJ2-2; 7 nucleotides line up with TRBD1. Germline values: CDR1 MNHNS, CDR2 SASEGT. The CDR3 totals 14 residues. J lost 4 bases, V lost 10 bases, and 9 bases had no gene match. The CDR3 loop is CATIEGQVTGELFF. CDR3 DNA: TGTGCCACCATCGAAGGACAGGTCACCGGGGAGCTGTTTTTT.

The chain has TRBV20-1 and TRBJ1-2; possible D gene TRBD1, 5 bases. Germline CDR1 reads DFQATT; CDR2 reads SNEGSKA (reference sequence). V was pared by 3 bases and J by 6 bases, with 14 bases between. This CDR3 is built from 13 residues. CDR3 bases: TGCAGTGCTAGGAATCCAGGGCGGGATGGCTACACCTTC. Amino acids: CSARNPGRDGYTF.

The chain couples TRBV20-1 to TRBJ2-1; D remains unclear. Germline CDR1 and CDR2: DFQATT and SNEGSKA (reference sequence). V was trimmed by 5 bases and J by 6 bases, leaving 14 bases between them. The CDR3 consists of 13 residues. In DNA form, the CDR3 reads TGCAGTGCTCCAGGCCCAGCCGCCAATGAGCAGTTCTTC. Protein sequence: CSAPGPAANEQFF.

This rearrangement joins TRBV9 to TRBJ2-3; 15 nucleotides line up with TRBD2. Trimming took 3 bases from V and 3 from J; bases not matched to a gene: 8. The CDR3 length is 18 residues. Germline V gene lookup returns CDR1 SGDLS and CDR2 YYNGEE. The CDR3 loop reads CASSGGTSGRRVTDTQYF. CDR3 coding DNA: TGTGCCAGCAGCGGGGGGACTAGCGGGAGGAGAGTAACAGATACGCAGTATTTT.

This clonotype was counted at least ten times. In nucleotides, the CDR3 is TGTGCCAGCAGCTTAAGTGGGGGCAGGTCCTACGAGCAGTACTTC. Protein: CASSLSGGRSYEQYF. The chain uses TRBV7-9 and TRBJ2-7; TRBD1 is a possible D gene (6 bases). Trimming took off 2 bases at V and 1 base at J, with 12 bases between the two ends. The germline CDR1 and CDR2 sequences are SEHNR and FQNEAQ (reference sequence). This CDR3 comprises 15 residues. Variable domain in full (rest from reference TRBV7-9 and TRBJ2-7): DTGVSQNPRHKITKRGQNVTFRCDPISEHNRLYWYRQTLGQGPEFLTYFQNEAQLEKSRLLSDRFSAERPKGSFSTLEIQRTEQGDSAMYLCASSLSGGRSYEQYFGPGTRLTVT.

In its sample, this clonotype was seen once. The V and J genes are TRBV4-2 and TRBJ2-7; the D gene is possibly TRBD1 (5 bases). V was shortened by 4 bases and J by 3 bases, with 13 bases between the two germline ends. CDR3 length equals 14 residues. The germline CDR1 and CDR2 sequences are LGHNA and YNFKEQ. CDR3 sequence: CASSPTLGVYEQYF. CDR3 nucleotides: TGTGCCAGCAGCCCGACGCTAGGGGTCTACGAGCAGTACTTC.